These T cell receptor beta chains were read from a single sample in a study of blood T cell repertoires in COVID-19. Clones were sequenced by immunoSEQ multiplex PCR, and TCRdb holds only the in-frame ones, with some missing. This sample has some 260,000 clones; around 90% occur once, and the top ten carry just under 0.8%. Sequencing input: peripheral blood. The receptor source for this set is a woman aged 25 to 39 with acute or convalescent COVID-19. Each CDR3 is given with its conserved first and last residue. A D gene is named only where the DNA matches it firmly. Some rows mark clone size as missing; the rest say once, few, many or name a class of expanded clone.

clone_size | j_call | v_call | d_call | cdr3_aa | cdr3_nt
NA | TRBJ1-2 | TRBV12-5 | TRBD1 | CASGITGGANYGYTF | TGTGCTAGTGGGATAACAGGGGGCGCTAACTATGGCTACACCTTC
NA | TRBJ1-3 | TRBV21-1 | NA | CASSKKKHRVAGNTIYF | TGTGCCAGCAGCAAAAAAAAACACAGGGTTGCTGGAAACACCATATATTTT
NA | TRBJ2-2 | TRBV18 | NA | CASSPRGMELFF | TGTGCCAGCTCACCACGCGGGATGGAGCTGTTTTTT
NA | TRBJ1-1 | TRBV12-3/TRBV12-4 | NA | CASSPGVGTEAFF | TGTGCCAGCAGCCCAGGGGTGGGCACTGAAGCTTTCTTT
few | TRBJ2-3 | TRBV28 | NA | CASRASTDTQYF | TGTGCCAGCAGAGCCAGCACAGATACGCAGTATTTT
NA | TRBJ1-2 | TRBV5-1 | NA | CASSPHDRASGYTF | TGCGCCAGCAGCCCCCATGATAGAGCGAGTGGCTACACCTTC
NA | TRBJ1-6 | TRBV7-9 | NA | CASSLGWGNYNSPLHF | TGTGCCAGCAGCTTAGGGTGGGGCAACTATAATTCACCCCTCCACTTT
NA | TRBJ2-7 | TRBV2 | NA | CASSEAKAGPKAYEQYF | TGTGCCAGCAGCGAAGCGAAGGCGGGACCAAAGGCCTACGAGCAGTACTTC
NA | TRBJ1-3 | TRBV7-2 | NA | CASSLDPLGAGSGNTIYF | TGTGCCAGCAGCTTAGATCCGTTGGGCGCAGGCTCTGGAAACACCATATATTTT
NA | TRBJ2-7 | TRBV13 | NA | CASSLGLTGSHEQYF | TGTGCCAGCAGCTTAGGCTTAACAGGGTCCCACGAGCAGTACTTC
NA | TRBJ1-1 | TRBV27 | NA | CASSLLFSFTEAFF | TGTGCCAGCAGTTTGTTGTTCAGTTTCACTGAAGCTTTCTTT
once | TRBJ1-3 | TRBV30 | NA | CAWSVGRGSGNTIYF | TGTGCCTGGAGTGTAGGCAGGGGCTCTGGAAACACCATATATTTT
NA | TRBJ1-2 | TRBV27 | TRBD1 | CASSGQGAHGYTF | TGTGCCAGCAGTGGACAGGGGGCTCATGGCTACACCTTC
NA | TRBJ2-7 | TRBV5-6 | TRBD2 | CASSLVVLAGSDEQYF | TGTGCCAGCAGCTTGGTTGTGCTAGCGGGGTCGGACGAGCAGTACTTC
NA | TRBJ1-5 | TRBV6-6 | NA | CASGEGTARINQPQHF | TGTGCCAGTGGGGAGGGGACCGCGAGGATCAATCAGCCCCAGCATTTT
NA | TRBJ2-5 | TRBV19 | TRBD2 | CASSLPGGSETQYF | TGTGCCAGTAGCTTACCGGGGGGATCAGAGACCCAGTACTTC
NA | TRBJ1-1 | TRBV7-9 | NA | CASSLVAGPNTEAFF | TGTGCCAGCAGCTTAGTCGCGGGCCCGAACACTGAAGCTTTCTTT
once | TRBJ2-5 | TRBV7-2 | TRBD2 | CASSWTSGLQETQYF | TGTGCCAGCAGCTGGACTAGCGGGTTACAAGAGACCCAGTACTTC
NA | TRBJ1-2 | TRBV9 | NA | CASSATGPRGYTF | TGTGCCAGCAGCGCCACAGGGCCTCGTGGCTACACCTTC
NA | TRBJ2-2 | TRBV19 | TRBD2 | CASNLLAGNTGELFF | TGTGCCAGTAACCTCCTAGCGGGAAACACCGGGGAGCTGTTTTTT
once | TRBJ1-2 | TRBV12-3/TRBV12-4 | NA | CAILAGGSYGYTF | TGTGCCATATTGGCGGGGGGTAGCTATGGCTACACCTTC
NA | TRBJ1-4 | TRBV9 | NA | CASSVVGDKNEKLFF | TGTGCCAGCAGCGTAGTGGGGGACAAAAATGAAAAACTGTTTTTT
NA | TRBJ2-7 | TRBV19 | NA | CASKESVLSYEQYF | TGTGCCAGTAAGGAGAGCGTTCTCTCCTACGAGCAGTACTTC
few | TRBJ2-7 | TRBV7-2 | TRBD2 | CASSLRAGGPYEQYF | TGTGCCAGCAGCTTACGAGCGGGAGGGCCTTACGAGCAGTACTTC
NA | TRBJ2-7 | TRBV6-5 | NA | CASRWVADLYEQYF | TGTGCCAGCAGGTGGGTGGCGGACTTATACGAGCAGTACTTC
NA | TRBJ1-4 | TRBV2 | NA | CASSDEAAEKLFF | TGTGCCAGCAGTGATGAGGCGGCTGAAAAACTGTTTTTT
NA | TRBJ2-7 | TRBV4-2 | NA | CASSQDLTNLGGKYEQYF | TGTGCCAGCAGCCAAGACCTAACAAACTTAGGGGGAAAATACGAGCAGTACTTC
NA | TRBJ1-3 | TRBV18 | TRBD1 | CASSPLGQASGNTIYF | TGTGCCAGCTCACCACTCGGACAGGCCTCTGGAAACACCATATATTTT
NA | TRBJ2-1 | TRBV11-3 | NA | CASSPHQTNEQFF | TGTGCCAGCAGCCCCCACCAAACTAATGAGCAGTTCTTC